Following are 10 T cell receptor beta chains from one sample sequenced in a study of OX40 agonist ivuxolimab in advanced cancers. TCRdb keeps only in-frame clones here, not all; method: immunoSEQ multiplex PCR. In the table there are roughly 100,000 clones, around 90% of which are singletons. The material was CD4+ or CD8+ T cells sorted from blood, obtained in a trial of the OX40 agonist ivuxolimab. These receptors came from an adult with an advanced solid tumor such as melanoma, head and neck, liver or kidney cancer.

The chain combines TRBV28 with TRBJ2-7; no firm D call. Germline V gene data show CDR1 as MDHEN and CDR2 as SYDVKM. The CDR3 is made up of 15 amino acids. With 10 bases removed from V and 0 bases from J, the gap between germline ends came to 19 bases. The CDR3 protein is CATLWNDRSSYEQYF. DNA of the CDR3: TGTGCCACCCTTTGGAACGACCGCAGCTCCTACGAGCAGTACTTC.

This chain uses TRBV2 with TRBJ1-1; D is possibly TRBD1 (6 bases). There are 14 residues in the CDR3. Germline V gene sequence: CDR1 SNHLY, CDR2 FYNNEI. Trimming left V 8 bases short and J 5 bases short, with 18 bases between. The chain's CDR3 is CASRRRQEGTEAFF. DNA for the CDR3: TGTGCCAGCCGTAGAAGACAGGAAGGGACTGAAGCTTTCTTT.

The V gene is TRBV7-2, the J gene TRBJ1-6; D gene ambiguous. The germline V gene encodes CDR1 SGHTA and CDR2 FQGNSA. The CDR3 sequence is 17 residues long. V dropped 2 bases and J dropped 0 bases, with 11 bases sitting between them. The DNA for the CDR3 is TGTGCCAGCAGCTTAAATGGAGGGAGCTCCTATAATTCACCCCTCCACTTT. Protein sequence: CASSLNGGSSYNSPLHF.

This chain joins TRBV6-6 and TRBJ1-5; 7 nucleotides line up with TRBD1. The germline V gene encodes CDR1 MNHNY and CDR2 SVGAGI (reference sequence). J lost 2 bases, V lost 6 bases, and 4 bases had no gene match. This CDR3 is 14 amino acids long. The CDR3 loop reads CASRHGTGNQPQHF. The CDR3 coding sequence is TGTGCCAGCAGACACGGGACAGGCAATCAGCCCCAGCATTTT.

The gene calls are TRBV7-9 and TRBJ1-3; 7 bases fit TRBD1. Germline assignment: CDR1 SEHNR and CDR2 FQNEAQ (reference sequence). The CDR3 covers 14 residues. V was pared by 5 bases and J by 2 bases, with 3 bases of the junction left unmatched. CDR3 protein: CASSAGTAGNTIYF. The CDR3 coding sequence is TGTGCCAGCAGCGCCGGGACAGCTGGAAACACCATATATTTT.

This clone was seen a few times. The chain employs TRBV10-3 and TRBJ1-1; D is unresolved. Trimming left V 6 bases short and J 0 bases short, with 14 bases between. Germline V lookup: CDR1 ENHRY, CDR2 SYGVKD. CDR3 length equals 15 residues. CDR3 loop: CAISLQLTMNTEAFF. CDR3 nucleotide sequence: TGTGCCATCAGCCTACAGCTTACCATGAACACTGAAGCTTTCTTT.

This chain uses TRBV7-2 with TRBJ1-2; possibly TRBD1 for D (6 bases). The CDR3 sequence is 14 residues long. CDR1 is SGHTA and CDR2 is FQGNSA in the germline V gene. Trimming left V 5 bases short and J 5 bases short, with 15 bases between. The CDR3 reads CASSPLTGIYGYTF. In nucleotides, the CDR3 is TGTGCCAGCAGCCCCCTGACAGGAATTTATGGCTACACCTTC.

This chain connects TRBV7-3 to TRBJ2-1; D perhaps matches TRBD2 (6 bases). V shed 5 bases and J shed 3 bases, with 11 bases lying between them. Germline CDR1 reads SGHTA; CDR2 reads FQGTGA. The CDR3 is 14 amino acids. CDR3 bases: TGTGCCAGCAGCCTTAGCGGAAACTACAATGAGCAGTTCTTC. Protein sequence: CASSLSGNYNEQFF.

The chain uses TRBV5-4 and TRBJ1-1, with D maybe TRBD1 (5 bases). Trimming stripped 0 bases from V and 0 bases from J, with 12 bases between. Looked up from germline, CDR1 is SGHNT and CDR2 is YYREEE (reference sequence). The CDR3 totals 16 residues. In nucleotides, the CDR3 is TGTGCCAGCAGCTTGGCGCAGCGGGGGTTGAACACTGAAGCTTTCTTT. It codes for CASSLAQRGLNTEAFF.

This sequence joins TRBV5-1 and TRBJ2-5, with a weak D call TRBD2 (6 bases). This CDR3 has 19 amino acids. CDR1 is SGHRS, CDR2 YFSETQ, per germline. The V end lost 2 bases, the J end lost 2 bases, and 25 bases lay between the germline ends. This CDR3 reads CASSFPRGERPLFQETQYF. The CDR3 coding sequence is TGCGCCAGCAGCTTCCCTCGCGGGGAGCGGCCCCTATTTCAAGAGACCCAGTACTTC. The whole variable domain, filled in from reference TRBV5-1 and TRBJ2-5, reads KAGVTQTPRYLIKTRGQQVTLSCSPISGHRSVSWYQQTPGQGLQFLFEYFSETQRNKGNFPGRFSGRQFSNSRSEMNVSTLELGDSALYLCASSFPRGERPLFQETQYFGPGTRLLVL.